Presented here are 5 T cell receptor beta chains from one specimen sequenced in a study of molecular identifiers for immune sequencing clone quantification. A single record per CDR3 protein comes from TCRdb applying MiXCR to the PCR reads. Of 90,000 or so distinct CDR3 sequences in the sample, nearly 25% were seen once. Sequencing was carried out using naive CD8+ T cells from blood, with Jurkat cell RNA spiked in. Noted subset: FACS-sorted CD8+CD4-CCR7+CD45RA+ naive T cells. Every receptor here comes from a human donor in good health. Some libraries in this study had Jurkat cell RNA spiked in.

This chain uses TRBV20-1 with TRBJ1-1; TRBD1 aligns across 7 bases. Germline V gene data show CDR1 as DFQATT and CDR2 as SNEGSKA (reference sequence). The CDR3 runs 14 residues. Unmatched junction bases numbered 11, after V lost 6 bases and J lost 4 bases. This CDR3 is CSATDRKLGTEAFF. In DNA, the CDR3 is TGCAGTGCCACGGACAGGAAGCTAGGCACTGAAGCTTTCTTT.

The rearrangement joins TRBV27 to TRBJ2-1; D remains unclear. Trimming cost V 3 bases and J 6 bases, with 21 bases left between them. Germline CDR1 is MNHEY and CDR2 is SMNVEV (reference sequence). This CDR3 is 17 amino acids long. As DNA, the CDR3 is TGTGCCAGCAGTTTCACCTCGGCCATCTCTAACCCCAATGAGCAGTTCTTC. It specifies CASSFTSAISNPNEQFF.

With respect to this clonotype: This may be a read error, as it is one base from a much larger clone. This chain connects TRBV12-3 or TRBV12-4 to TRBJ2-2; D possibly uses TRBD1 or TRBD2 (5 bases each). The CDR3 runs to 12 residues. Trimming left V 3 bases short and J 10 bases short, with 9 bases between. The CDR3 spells CASSFGDVELFF. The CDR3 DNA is TGTGCCAGCAGTTTCGGGGACGTGGAGCTGTTTTTT.

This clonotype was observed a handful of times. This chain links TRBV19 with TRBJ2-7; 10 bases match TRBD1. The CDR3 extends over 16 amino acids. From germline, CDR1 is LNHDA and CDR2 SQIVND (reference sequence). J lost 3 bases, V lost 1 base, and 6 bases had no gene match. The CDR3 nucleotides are TGTGCCAGTAGTATAGGGACGACAGGGGGCTTCTACGAGCAGTACTTC. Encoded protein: CASSIGTTGGFYEQYF.

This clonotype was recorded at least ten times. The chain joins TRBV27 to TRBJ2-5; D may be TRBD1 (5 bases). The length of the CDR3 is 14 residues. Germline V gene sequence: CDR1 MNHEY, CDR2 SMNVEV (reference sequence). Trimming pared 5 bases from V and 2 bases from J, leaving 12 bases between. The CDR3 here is CASSPMTEQETQYF. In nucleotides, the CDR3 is TGTGCCAGCAGTCCCATGACAGAGCAAGAGACCCAGTACTTC.